The T cell receptor beta chain under discussion was sequenced for a study of blood T cells in healthy people across ages. Findings and caveats of the study: Age advanced and TCR beta diversity per million T cells fell, roughly linearly. Diversity was estimated from one million T cells, and these estimates were considered underestimates.

Together with a sample-barcoded 5' primer, a J-beta primer mix was included in a second PCR lasting about 6 to 11 cycles. From the 5' RACE reads, TCRdb called clonotypes with MiXCR, one entry per CDR3 protein. The table lists about 1.6 million distinct CDR3 sequences, about 31% of them singletons, with over 9% in the top ten. This clonotype was seen a few times. Its antigen remains unknown. V was pared by 4 bases and J by 5 bases, with 18 bases between. The CDR3 has 14 amino acids. CDR1 is DFQATT and CDR2 is SNEGSKA in the germline V gene (reference sequence). The chain has TRBV20-1 and TRBJ2-7, with no clear D. Sequencing was performed on blood. The receptor was derived from a woman in her twenties or thirties in good health. CDR3: CSATRQILEDEQYF. In DNA form, the CDR3 reads TGCAGTGCTACCCGCCAAATCCTAGAGGACGAGCAGTACTTC.